A single T cell receptor (beta chain) is shown here with its context. Its antigen remains unidentified. The sample is drawn from a study of T cell repertoires in cytomegalovirus infection. TCRdb passed the reads through MiXCR, listing each CDR3 protein once. The table includes about 830,000 distinct CDR3 sequences, over 25% detected once. V was clipped by 4 bases and J by 2 bases; unmatched bases: 8. This CDR3 spans 16 amino acids. The input for sequencing was cultured CD8+ T cells from PBMCs, taken from culture after CMV antigen stimulation. The sequence was collected from a human donor in good health (CMV status not recorded). Some clones in this sample may be carry-over from other donors' samples. The V gene is TRBV12-3 or TRBV12-4, the J gene TRBJ2-3; 8 positions match TRBD1. Here the CDR3 DNA reads TGTGCCAGCAGTTCCAATCAGGGGGCCCTCACAGATACGCAGTATTTT. It specifies CASSSNQGALTDTQYF.